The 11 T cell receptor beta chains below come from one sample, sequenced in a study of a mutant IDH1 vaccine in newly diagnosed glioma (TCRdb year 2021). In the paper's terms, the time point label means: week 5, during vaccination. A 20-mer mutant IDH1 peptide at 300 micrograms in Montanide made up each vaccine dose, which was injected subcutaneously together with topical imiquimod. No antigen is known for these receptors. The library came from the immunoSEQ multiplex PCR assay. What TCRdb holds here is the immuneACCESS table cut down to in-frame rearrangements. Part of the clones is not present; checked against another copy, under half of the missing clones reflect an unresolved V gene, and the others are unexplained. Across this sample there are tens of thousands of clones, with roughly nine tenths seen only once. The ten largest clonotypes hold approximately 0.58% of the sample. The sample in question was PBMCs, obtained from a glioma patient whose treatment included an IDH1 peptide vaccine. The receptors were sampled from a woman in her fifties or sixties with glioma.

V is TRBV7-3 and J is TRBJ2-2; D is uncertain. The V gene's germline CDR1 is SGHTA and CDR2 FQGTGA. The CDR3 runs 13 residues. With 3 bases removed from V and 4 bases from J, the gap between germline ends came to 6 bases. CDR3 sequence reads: CASSFFGTGELFF. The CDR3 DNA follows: TGTGCCAGCAGCTTTTTCGGCACCGGGGAGCTGTTTTTT.

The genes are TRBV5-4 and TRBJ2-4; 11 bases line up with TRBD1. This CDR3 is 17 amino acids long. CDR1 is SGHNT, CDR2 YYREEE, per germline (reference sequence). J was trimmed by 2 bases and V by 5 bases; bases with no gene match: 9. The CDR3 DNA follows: TGTGCCAGCAGTTCGGACAGGGGGCCCCTAACCAAAAACATTCAGTACTTC. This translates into CASSSDRGPLTKNIQYF.

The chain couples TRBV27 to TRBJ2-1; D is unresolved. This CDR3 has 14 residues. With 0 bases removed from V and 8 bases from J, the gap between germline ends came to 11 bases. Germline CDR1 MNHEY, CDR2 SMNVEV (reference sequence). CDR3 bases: TGTGCCAGCAGTTTATCGGAAAGCACCGATGAGCAGTTCTTC. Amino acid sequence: CASSLSESTDEQFF.

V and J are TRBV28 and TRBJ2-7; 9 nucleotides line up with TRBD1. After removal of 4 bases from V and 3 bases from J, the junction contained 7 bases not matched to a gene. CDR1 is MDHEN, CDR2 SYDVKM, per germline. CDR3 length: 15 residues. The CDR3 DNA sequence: TGTGCCAGCAGTTCGGGACAGGGATTTATCTACGAGCAGTACTTC. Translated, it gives CASSSGQGFIYEQYF.

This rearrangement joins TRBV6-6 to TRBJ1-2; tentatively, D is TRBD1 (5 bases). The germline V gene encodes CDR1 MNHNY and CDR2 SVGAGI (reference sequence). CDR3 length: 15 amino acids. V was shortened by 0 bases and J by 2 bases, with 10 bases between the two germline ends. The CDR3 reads CASSYSGTTNYGYTF. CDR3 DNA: TGTGCCAGCAGTTACTCGGGGACGACGAACTATGGCTACACCTTC.

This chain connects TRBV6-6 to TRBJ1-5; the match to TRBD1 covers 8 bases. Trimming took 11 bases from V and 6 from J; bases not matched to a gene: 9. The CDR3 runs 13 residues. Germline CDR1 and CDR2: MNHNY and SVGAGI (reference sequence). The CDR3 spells CAARTGNTQPQHF. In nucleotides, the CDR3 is TGTGCCGCTCGGACAGGGAACACTCAGCCCCAGCATTTT.

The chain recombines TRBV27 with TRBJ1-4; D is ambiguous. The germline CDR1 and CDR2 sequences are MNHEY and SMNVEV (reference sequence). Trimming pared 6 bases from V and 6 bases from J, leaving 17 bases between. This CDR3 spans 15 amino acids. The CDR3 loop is CASRPLGYLHEKLFF. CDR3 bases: TGTGCCAGCAGGCCCTTGGGGTATCTTCATGAAAAACTGTTTTTT.

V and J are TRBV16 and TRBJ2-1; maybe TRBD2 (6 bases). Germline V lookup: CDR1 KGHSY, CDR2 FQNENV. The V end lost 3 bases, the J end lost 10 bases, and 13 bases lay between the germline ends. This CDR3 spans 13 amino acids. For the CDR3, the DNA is TGTGCCAGCAGCCAGTCCCAGGGAGGCGAGCAGTTCTTC. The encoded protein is CASSQSQGGEQFF.

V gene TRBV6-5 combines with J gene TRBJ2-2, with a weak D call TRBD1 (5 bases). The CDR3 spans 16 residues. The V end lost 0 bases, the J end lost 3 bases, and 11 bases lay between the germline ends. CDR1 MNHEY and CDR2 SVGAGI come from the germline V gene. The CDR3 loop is CASSYSATAYTGELFF. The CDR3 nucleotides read TGTGCCAGCAGTTACTCGGCGACAGCCTACACCGGGGAGCTGTTTTTT.

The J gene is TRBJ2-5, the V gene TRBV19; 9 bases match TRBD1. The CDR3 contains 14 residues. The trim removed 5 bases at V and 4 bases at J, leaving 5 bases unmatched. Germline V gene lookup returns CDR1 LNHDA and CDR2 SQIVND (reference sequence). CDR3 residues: CASSPMDRGETQYF. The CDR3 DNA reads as TGTGCCAGTAGTCCTATGGACAGGGGAGAGACCCAGTACTTC.

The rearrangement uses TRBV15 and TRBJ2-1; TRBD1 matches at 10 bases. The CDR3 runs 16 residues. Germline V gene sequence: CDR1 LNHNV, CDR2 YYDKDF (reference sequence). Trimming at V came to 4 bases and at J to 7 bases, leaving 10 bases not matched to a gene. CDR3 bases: TGTGCCACCAGCAACCCAGGGAGGGACAGGGGTAATGAGCAGTTCTTC. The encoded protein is CATSNPGRDRGNEQFF. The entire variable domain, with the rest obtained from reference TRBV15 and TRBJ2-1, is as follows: DAMVIQNPRYQVTQFGKPVTLSCSQTLNHNVMYWYQQKSSQAPKLLFHYYDKDFNNEADTPDNFQSRRPNTSFCFLDIRSPGLGDTAMYLCATSNPGRDRGNEQFFGPGTRLTVL.